Listed below are T cell receptor beta chains from one sample, sequenced in a study of T cells in Graves' hyperthyroidism and ophthalmopathy. One entry per CDR3 protein, called by TCRdb with MiXCR from the multiplex PCR reads. Of about 420,000 distinct CDR3 sequences in the sample, around a sixth were seen once. The specimen was blood. These receptors all stem from a woman between 18 and 29 years old with Graves' hyperthyroidism. CDR3s include the opening cysteine and the closing phenylalanine or tryptophan. A D gene is named only where the DNA matches it firmly. A clone size is listed for some rows: how often the clone was seen (once, few, many), or a class if it is expanded.

d_call j_call clone_size v_call cdr3_aa cdr3_nt
NA TRBJ1-2 many TRBV7-9 CASSPAQGIFNGYTF TGTGCCAGCAGCCCCGCGCAGGGCATATTTAATGGCTACACCTTC
TRBD1 TRBJ1-5 many TRBV6-1 CASSPGQGAQPQHF TGTGCCAGCAGTCCTGGACAGGGGGCCCAGCCCCAGCATTTT
TRBD1 TRBJ1-1 many TRBV5-1 CASNFGTGDTEAFF TGCGCCAGCAACTTTGGAACAGGGGATACTGAAGCTTTCTTT
NA TRBJ2-1 few TRBV10-1 CASSESDLPRVEQFF TGCGCCAGCAGTGAGTCTGATCTGCCTCGGGTAGAGCAGTTCTTC
TRBD2 TRBJ2-5 NA TRBV10-3 CAISTSGGRAQYF TGTGCCATCAGTACTAGCGGGGGGAGGGCCCAGTACTTC
TRBD1 TRBJ2-7 many TRBV6-1 CASTQDRGSYEQYF TGTGCCAGCACCCAGGACAGGGGGTCCTACGAGCAGTACTTC
TRBD2 TRBJ2-7 many TRBV13 CASSPGLAGGDEQYF TGTGCCAGCAGCCCAGGACTAGCGGGAGGTGACGAGCAGTACTTC
NA TRBJ2-3 many TRBV20-1 CSARERAVDTQYF TGCAGTGCCAGAGAGCGAGCGGTGGATACGCAGTATTTT
TRBD1 TRBJ1-2 many TRBV6-1 CASSEAGQVPNYGYTF TGTGCCAGCAGTGAAGCGGGACAGGTTCCTAACTATGGCTACACCTTC
NA TRBJ1-5 many TRBV6-1 CASKTGVGNQPQHF TGTGCCAGCAAGACCGGGGTCGGGAATCAGCCCCAGCATTTT
NA TRBJ2-7 many TRBV20-1 CSARDLGQPSYEQYF TGCAGTGCTAGAGATTTAGGACAGCCCAGCTACGAGCAGTACTTC
NA TRBJ2-3 many TRBV2 CASSWASSDTQYF TGTGCCAGCAGTTGGGCTAGCAGTGATACGCAGTATTTT
NA TRBJ1-2 many TRBV7-3 CASSREILGGYTF TGTGCCAGCAGCCGCGAAATTTTGGGTGGCTACACCTTC
NA TRBJ1-1 many TRBV5-8 CASSLAFPSEAFF TGTGCCAGCAGCTTGGCCTTCCCGTCGGAAGCTTTCTTT
NA TRBJ1-3 NA TRBV7-9 CASSLVSRSGNTIYF TGTGCCAGCAGCTTGGTATCCCGCTCTGGAAACACCATATATTTT
TRBD1 TRBJ2-3 many TRBV12-3/TRBV12-4 CASSPDRDLTDTQYF TGTGCCAGCAGTCCGGACAGGGACCTCACAGATACGCAGTATTTT
TRBD1 TRBJ2-3 few TRBV20-1 CSAISGGASTDTQYF TGCAGTGCTATTTCAGGGGGTGCTAGCACAGATACGCAGTATTTT
TRBD2 TRBJ2-1 NA TRBV3-1 CASSQSGLGLAGVGEQFF TGTGCCAGCAGCCAGAGTGGGCTGGGACTAGCGGGAGTAGGTGAGCAGTTCTTC